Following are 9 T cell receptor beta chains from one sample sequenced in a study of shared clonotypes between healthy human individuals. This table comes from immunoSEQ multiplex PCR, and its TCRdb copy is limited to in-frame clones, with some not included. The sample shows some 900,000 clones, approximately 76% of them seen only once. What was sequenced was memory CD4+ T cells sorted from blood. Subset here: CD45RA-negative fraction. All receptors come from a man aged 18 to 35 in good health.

CDR3 DNA: TGTGCCAGCAGCTTACTACAGGGGGCTTACAATGAGCAGTTCTTC. Protein: CASSLLQGAYNEQFF. The chain recombines TRBV7-9 with TRBJ2-1; 9 nucleotides match TRBD1. The CDR3 contains 15 residues. Trimming at V came to 2 bases and at J to 4 bases, leaving 3 bases not matched to a gene. Germline-derived CDR1 and CDR2 are SEHNR and FQNEAQ (reference sequence).

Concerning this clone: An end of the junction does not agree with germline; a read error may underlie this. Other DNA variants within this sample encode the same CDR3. CDR3 in DNA: TGTGCCAGCAGCTTAGAAGAGGGGTACGAGCAATACTTC. Residues: CASSLEEGYEQYF. The chain uses TRBV11-2 and TRBJ2-7; D is tentatively TRBD1 or TRBD2 (5 bases each). CDR1 and CDR2 (germline): SGHAT, FQNNGV. This CDR3 comprises 13 residues. The complete variable domain, with remaining parts taken from reference TRBV11-2 and TRBJ2-7, reads EAGVAQSPRYKIIEKRQSVAFWCNPISGHATLYWYQQILGQGPKLLIQFQNNGVVDDSQLPKDRFSAERLKGVDSTLKIQPAKLEDSAVYLCASSLEEGYEQYFGPGTRLTVT.

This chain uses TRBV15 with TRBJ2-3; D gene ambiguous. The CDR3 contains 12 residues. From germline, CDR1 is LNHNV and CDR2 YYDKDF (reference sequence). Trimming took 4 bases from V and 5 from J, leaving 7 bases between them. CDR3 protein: CATSIFGDTQYF. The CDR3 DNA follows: TGTGCCACCAGCATCTTCGGAGATACGCAGTATTTT.

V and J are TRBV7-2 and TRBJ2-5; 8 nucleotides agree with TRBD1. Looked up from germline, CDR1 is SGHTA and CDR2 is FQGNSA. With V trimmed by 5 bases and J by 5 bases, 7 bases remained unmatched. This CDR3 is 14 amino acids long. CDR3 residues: CASSQNRGEETQYF. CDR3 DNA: TGTGCCAGCAGCCAGAACAGGGGGGAGGAGACCCAGTACTTC.

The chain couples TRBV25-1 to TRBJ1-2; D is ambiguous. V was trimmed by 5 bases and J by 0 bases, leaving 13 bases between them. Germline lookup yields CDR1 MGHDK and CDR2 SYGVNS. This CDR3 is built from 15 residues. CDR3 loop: CASSTTRSPNYGYTF. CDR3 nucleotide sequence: TGTGCCAGCAGTACCACACGCAGTCCTAACTATGGCTACACCTTC.

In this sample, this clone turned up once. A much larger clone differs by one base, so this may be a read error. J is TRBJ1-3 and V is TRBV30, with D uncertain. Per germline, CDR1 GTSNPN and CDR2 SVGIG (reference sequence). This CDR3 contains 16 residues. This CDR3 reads CAWSGILHSSGNTVYF. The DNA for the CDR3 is TGTGCCTGGAGTGGAATCCTCCATAGCTCTGGAAACACCGTATATTTT. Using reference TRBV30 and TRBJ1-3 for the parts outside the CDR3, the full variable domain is SQTIHQWPATLVQPVGSPLSLECTVEGTSNPNLYWYRQAAGRGLQLLFYSVGIGQISSEVPQNLSASRPQDRQFILSSKKLLLSDSGFYLCAWSGILHSSGNTVYFGEGSWLTVV.

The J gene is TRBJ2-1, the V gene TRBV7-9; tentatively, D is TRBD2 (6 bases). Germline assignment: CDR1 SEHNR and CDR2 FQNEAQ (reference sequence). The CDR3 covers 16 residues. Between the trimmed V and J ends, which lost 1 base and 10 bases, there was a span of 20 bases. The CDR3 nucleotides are TGTGCCAGCAGCTTAGGTTCCAGCGGGCCTAGTCGGGAGCAGTTCTTC. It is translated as CASSLGSSGPSREQFF.

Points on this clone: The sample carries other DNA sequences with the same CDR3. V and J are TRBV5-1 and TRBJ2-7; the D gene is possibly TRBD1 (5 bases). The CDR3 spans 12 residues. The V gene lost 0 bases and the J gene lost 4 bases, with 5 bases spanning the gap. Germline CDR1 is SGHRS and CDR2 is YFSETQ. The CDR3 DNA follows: TGCGCCAGCAGCTTGGAGGGGTACGAGCAGTACTTC. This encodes CASSLEGYEQYF.

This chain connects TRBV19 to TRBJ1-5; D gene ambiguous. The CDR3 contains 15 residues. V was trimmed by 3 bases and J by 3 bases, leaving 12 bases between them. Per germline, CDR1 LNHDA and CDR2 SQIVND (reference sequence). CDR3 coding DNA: TGTGCCAGTAGTATTCTCGGCAGCCTCAATCAGCCCCAGCATTTT. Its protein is CASSILGSLNQPQHF.